Presented here are 21 T cell receptor beta chains from one specimen sequenced in a study of cytomegalovirus exposure and HLA in healthy donors. The PCR made use of 60 Vbeta and 13 Jbeta primers. Clones were read by immunoSEQ multiplex PCR, and TCRdb kept only the in-frame ones, dropping some. Here the sample spans roughly 100,000 clones, approximately 81% being singletons. Sequencing used PBMCs. These receptors were taken from a man aged 25-40 years in good health and CMV-seronegative.

The rearrangement uses TRBV4-1 and TRBJ2-3; no clear D gene. CDR1 and CDR2 from the germline V gene are MGHRA and YSYEKL. This CDR3 region has 14 residues. V shed 7 bases and J shed 1 base, with 12 bases lying between them. In DNA, the CDR3 is TGCGCCAGCAAGACCCCGGGTGGCACAGATACGCAGTATTTT. Protein sequence: CASKTPGGTDTQYF.

The V gene is TRBV2, the J gene TRBJ1-5; a possible D gene is TRBD1 (6 bases). This CDR3 spans 15 amino acids. Germline lookup yields CDR1 SNHLY and CDR2 FYNNEI. V was cut by 3 bases and J by 9 bases, with 18 bases left in between. CDR3 sequence reads: CASSDGQPEVSPQHF. CDR3 sequence (DNA): TGTGCCAGCAGTGACGGACAGCCGGAAGTATCGCCCCAGCATTTT.

The rearrangement uses TRBV9 and TRBJ1-2, with 7 bases aligning to TRBD1. In germline, CDR1 is SGDLS, CDR2 YYNGEE. V lost 2 bases, J lost 1 base, and 2 bases stayed unmatched. The CDR3 covers 14 residues. DNA of the CDR3: TGTGCCAGCAGCGTCAGGGGGGATAACTATGGCTACACCTTC. It translates to CASSVRGDNYGYTF.

The genes are TRBV5-6 and TRBJ1-2, with unresolved D. V was cut by 4 bases and J by 0 bases, with 10 bases left in between. Germline CDR1 reads SGHDT; CDR2 reads YYEEEE. The CDR3 sequence is 14 residues long. The DNA of the CDR3 is TGTGCCAGCAGCCCGGTCCCTGCTAACTATGGCTACACCTTC. Translation gives CASSPVPANYGYTF.

The chain uses TRBV5-1 and TRBJ2-1; 11 positions match TRBD2. V was pared by 4 bases and J by 3 bases, with 3 bases of the junction left unmatched. Looked up from germline, CDR1 is SGHRS and CDR2 is YFSETQ. The CDR3 consists of 15 residues. The CDR3 reads CASSPTSGSYNEQFF. CDR3 coding DNA: TGCGCCAGCAGCCCAACTAGCGGGAGCTACAATGAGCAGTTCTTC.

The chain joins TRBV6-4 to TRBJ1-1, with 7 nucleotides matching TRBD1. The CDR3 is 13 residues long. V was clipped by 6 bases and J by 3 bases; unmatched bases: 4. The germline CDR1 and CDR2 sequences are MRHNA and SNTAGT. CDR3 protein: CASRNRGDTEAFF. CDR3 bases: TGTGCCAGCAGGAACAGGGGTGACACTGAAGCTTTCTTT.

Only a few counts were recorded for this clone. The chain joins TRBV7-9 to TRBJ2-5; possibly TRBD2 for D (5 bases). Germline V CDR1 and CDR2: SEHNR, FQNEAQ (reference sequence). The CDR3 runs 19 residues. Trimming stripped 5 bases from V and 2 bases from J, with 27 bases between. This CDR3 reads CASSDQMLASSPTQETQYF. The CDR3 DNA follows: TGTGCCAGCAGCGATCAGATGTTGGCTAGCTCCCCCACGCAAGAGACCCAGTACTTC.

The rearrangement uses TRBV2 and TRBJ2-2, with TRBD1 identical over 7 bases. This CDR3 contains 14 residues. The J segment lost 1 base and the V segment lost 7 bases, leaving 3 bases of the junction unmatched. Germline V lookup: CDR1 SNHLY, CDR2 FYNNEI. The CDR3 region has the DNA TGTGCCAGCACCCGGGACAGGAACACCGGGGAGCTGTTTTTT. Encoded protein: CASTRDRNTGELFF.

This rearrangement joins TRBV18 to TRBJ1-2; D remains unclear. CDR3 length: 13 residues. The V gene lost 4 bases and the J gene lost 4 bases, with 10 bases spanning the gap. Per germline, CDR1 KGHSH and CDR2 LQKENI. CDR3 sequence reads: CASSLESSYGYTF. Written as DNA, the CDR3 is TGTGCCAGCTCACTAGAGAGTAGCTATGGCTACACCTTC.

This chain connects TRBV6-5 to TRBJ1-1, with D possibly TRBD1 on 5 matching bases. V was cut by 5 bases and J by 4 bases, with 14 bases left in between. The CDR3 extends over 14 amino acids. Germline V lookup: CDR1 MNHEY, CDR2 SVGAGI. The CDR3 sequence is CASSLTQGVTEAFF. DNA of the CDR3: TGTGCCAGCAGTCTGACCCAGGGTGTCACTGAAGCTTTCTTT.

The chain joins TRBV10-1 to TRBJ2-1, with 10 bases aligning to TRBD1. From germline, CDR1 is WNHNN and CDR2 SYGVQD (reference sequence). The CDR3 is 15 residues long. With 4 bases clipped from V and 5 bases from J, the junction kept 5 bases outside the gene matches. For the CDR3, the DNA is TGCGCCAGCAGTGCCGACGGGACAGGGGACAATGAGCAGTTCTTC. Translated: CASSADGTGDNEQFF.

The chain joins TRBV6-5 to TRBJ1-2, with D unclear. The V gene's germline CDR1 is MNHEY and CDR2 SVGAGI. Deletions cut 9 bases from V and 1 base from J, with 12 bases between. This CDR3 contains 13 residues. The CDR3 sequence: CASGSRHNYGYTF. The CDR3 DNA sequence: TGTGCCAGTGGTTCGAGACATAACTATGGCTACACCTTC.

This clone appeared once. The V gene is TRBV29-1, the J gene TRBJ2-7; possible D gene TRBD2, 6 bases. The CDR3 has 13 amino acids. Germline loops: CDR1 SQVTM, CDR2 ANQGSEA. Trimming left V 5 bases short and J 3 bases short, with 14 bases between. The CDR3, as DNA: TGCAGCGTTTCGGGGGAAACCTACTACGAGCAGTACTTC. Protein: CSVSGETYYEQYF.

The rearrangement links TRBV27 to TRBJ2-3, with D unclear. The CDR3 runs to 15 residues. The germline V and J ends were trimmed by 6 bases and 3 bases, with 16 bases remaining between them. Germline values: CDR1 MNHEY, CDR2 SMNVEV (reference sequence). The chain's CDR3 is CASRMSQRWTDTQYF. In DNA form, the CDR3 reads TGTGCCAGCAGGATGTCCCAGCGATGGACAGATACGCAGTATTTT.

V is TRBV4-1 and J is TRBJ2-3; 11 bases agree with TRBD2. From germline, CDR1 is MGHRA and CDR2 YSYEKL. Trimming at V came to 4 bases and at J to 4 bases, leaving 4 bases not matched to a gene. CDR3 length equals 15 residues. CDR3 residues: CASSPTSGAADTQYF. Written as DNA, the CDR3 is TGCGCCAGCAGCCCGACTAGCGGGGCTGCAGATACGCAGTATTTT.

V gene TRBV11-3 combines with J gene TRBJ1-2; 7 bases line up with TRBD1. CDR1 is SGHNT, CDR2 YENEEA, per germline. With 0 bases clipped from V and 4 bases from J, the junction kept 8 bases outside the gene matches. The CDR3 spans 16 residues. In DNA form, the CDR3 reads TGTGCCAGCAGCTTAGAGGAAAAGGGGGCTATCTATGGCTACACCTTC. Its protein product is CASSLEEKGAIYGYTF.

This chain uses TRBV7-4 with TRBJ2-3; 8 bases match TRBD2. J was trimmed by 0 bases and V by 0 bases; bases with no gene match: 11. The CDR3 spans 19 residues. Germline loops: CDR1 SGHVT, CDR2 SQSDAQ. The CDR3 region has the DNA TGTGCCAGCAGCTTAGCGTGCAGCGGGAGAATAAGTAGCACAGATACGCAGTATTTT. Translation: CASSLACSGRISSTDTQYF.

The chain carries TRBV4-3 and TRBJ1-6; D perhaps matches TRBD1 (5 bases). Trimming took off 4 bases at V and 6 bases at J, with 13 bases between the two ends. Germline CDR1 LGHNA, CDR2 YSLEER. The CDR3 covers 15 residues. The CDR3 DNA sequence: TGCGCCAGCAGCCTCGGGGAGGGGAGTAATTCACCCCTCCACTTT. As protein: CASSLGEGSNSPLHF.

J is TRBJ2-7 and V is TRBV28, with TRBD1 matching 9 bases. CDR1 and CDR2 from the germline V gene are MDHEN and SYDVKM. This CDR3 spans 15 amino acids. Losses at the gene ends were 6 bases for V and 2 bases for J; bases not matched to a gene: 8. CDR3 in amino acids: CASRGPGTGPYEQYF. Here the CDR3 DNA reads TGTGCCAGCAGAGGCCCCGGGACAGGGCCCTACGAGCAGTACTTC.

V usage is TRBV27 and J usage is TRBJ2-7; no reliable D call. The CDR3 totals 13 residues. Trimming removed 2 bases at V and 3 bases at J, with 8 bases between. Looked up from germline, CDR1 is MNHEY and CDR2 is SMNVEV (reference sequence). The CDR3 nucleotides are TGTGCCAGCAGTTTAGAACTCCGCTACGAGCAGTACTTC. Residues: CASSLELRYEQYF.

This chain connects TRBV7-9 to TRBJ2-3; TRBD1 matches at 7 bases. There are 16 residues in the CDR3. Per the germline V gene, CDR1 is SEHNR and CDR2 is FQNEAQ (reference sequence). The V and J ends lost 5 bases and 4 bases, in that order; junction bases with no gene match: 12. The CDR3 bases are TGTGCCAGCAGCCTCCGGGACAGCCGGAGGCCAGATACGCAGTATTTT. Translated: CASSLRDSRRPDTQYF.